What follows is one TCR beta chain and its context. These data come from a study of blood T cell repertoires in COVID-19. Across the study: Acute and convalescent COVID-19 samples came from the United States, Italy and Spain.

The germline CDR1 and CDR2 sequences are SGHAT and FQNNGV. Trimming left V 5 bases short and J 5 bases short, with 16 bases between. The CDR3 covers 15 residues. Using immunoSEQ multiplex PCR, the repertoire was profiled, and TCRdb retains in-frame clones only, with some absent. The table lists 25,000 to 35,000 clones, roughly 94% of them singletons. V usage is TRBV11-2 and J usage is TRBJ2-1; D possibly corresponds to TRBD1 (5 bases). The receptor comes from a man aged 50 to 59 with active COVID-19. Sequencing was done on a sample of peripheral blood. CDR3 residues: CASSASIVGHNEQFF. DNA for the CDR3: TGTGCCAGCAGCGCATCTATTGTGGGGCACAATGAGCAGTTCTTC.